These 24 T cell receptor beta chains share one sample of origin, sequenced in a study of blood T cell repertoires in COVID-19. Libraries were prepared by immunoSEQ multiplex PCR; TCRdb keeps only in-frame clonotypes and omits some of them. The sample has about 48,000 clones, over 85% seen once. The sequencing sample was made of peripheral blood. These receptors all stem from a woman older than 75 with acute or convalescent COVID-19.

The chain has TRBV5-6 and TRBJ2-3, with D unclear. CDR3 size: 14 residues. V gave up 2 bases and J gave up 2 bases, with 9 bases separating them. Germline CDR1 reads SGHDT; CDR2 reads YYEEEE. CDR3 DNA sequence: TGTGCCAGCAGCTTCGCGGTCCACACAGATACGCAGTATTTT. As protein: CASSFAVHTDTQYF.

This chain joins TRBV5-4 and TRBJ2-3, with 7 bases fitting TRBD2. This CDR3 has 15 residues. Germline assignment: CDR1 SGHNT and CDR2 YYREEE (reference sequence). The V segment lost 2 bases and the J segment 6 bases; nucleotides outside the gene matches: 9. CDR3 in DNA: TGTGCCAGCAGCTTATTTGGCGGGGGTTCGGATACGCAGTATTTT. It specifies CASSLFGGGSDTQYF.

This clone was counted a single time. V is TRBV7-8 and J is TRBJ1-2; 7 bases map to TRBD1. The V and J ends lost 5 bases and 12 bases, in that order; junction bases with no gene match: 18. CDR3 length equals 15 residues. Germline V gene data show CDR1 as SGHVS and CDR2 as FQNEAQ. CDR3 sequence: CASSPRQGGSWKDTF. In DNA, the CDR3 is TGTGCCAGCAGCCCCCGACAGGGAGGATCGTGGAAGGACACCTTC.

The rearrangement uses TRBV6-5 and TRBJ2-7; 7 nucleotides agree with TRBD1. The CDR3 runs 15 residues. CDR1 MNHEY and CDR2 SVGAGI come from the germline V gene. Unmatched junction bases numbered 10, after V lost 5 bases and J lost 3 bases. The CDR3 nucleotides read TGTGCCAGCAGTAGGAGACAGGGTCCGTACTACGAGCAGTACTTC. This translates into CASSRRQGPYYEQYF.

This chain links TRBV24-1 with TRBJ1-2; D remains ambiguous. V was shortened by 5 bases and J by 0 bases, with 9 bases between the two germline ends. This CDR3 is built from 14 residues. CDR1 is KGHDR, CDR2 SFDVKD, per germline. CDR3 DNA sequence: TGTGCCACCAGTGGAGCCGATGCTAACTATGGCTACACCTTC. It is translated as CATSGADANYGYTF.

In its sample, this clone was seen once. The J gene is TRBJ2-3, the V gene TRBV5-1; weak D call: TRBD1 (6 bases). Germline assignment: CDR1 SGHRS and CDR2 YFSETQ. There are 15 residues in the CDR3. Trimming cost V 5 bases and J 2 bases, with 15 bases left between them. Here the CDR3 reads CASRQQGLSTDTQYF. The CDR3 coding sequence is TGCGCCAGCAGACAGCAGGGGCTTTCCACAGATACGCAGTATTTT.

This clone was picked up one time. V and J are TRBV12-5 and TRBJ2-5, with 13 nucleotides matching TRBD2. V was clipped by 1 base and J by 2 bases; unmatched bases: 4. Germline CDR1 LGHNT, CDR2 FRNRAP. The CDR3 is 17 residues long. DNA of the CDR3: TGTGCTAGTGGTTTGGGACTAGCGGGGGGCCCTCAAGAGACCCAGTACTTC. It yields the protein CASGLGLAGGPQETQYF.

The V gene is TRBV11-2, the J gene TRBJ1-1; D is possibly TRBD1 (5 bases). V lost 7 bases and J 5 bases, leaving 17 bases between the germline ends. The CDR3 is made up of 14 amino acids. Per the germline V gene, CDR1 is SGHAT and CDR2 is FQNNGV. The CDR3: CASNLGGKRTEAFF. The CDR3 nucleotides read TGTGCCAGCAATTTGGGGGGGAAAAGGACTGAAGCTTTCTTT.

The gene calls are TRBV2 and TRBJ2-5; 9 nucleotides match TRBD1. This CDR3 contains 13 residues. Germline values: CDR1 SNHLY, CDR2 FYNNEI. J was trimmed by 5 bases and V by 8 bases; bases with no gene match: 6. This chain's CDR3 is CASATGGGETQYF. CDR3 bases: TGTGCCAGCGCCACAGGGGGCGGGGAGACCCAGTACTTC.

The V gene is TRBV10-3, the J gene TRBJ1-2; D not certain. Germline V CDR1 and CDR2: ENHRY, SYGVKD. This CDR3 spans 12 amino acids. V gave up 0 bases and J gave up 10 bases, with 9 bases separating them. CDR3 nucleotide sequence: TGTGCCATCAGTGAGTCTGAGAATGACTACACCTTC. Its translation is CAISESENDYTF.

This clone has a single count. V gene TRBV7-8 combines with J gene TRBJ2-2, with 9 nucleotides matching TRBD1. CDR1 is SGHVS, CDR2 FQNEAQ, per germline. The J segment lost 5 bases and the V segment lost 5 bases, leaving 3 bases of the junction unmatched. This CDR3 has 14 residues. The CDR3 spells CASSRDRATGELFF. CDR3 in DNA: TGTGCCAGCAGCCGGGACAGGGCGACCGGGGAGCTGTTTTTT.

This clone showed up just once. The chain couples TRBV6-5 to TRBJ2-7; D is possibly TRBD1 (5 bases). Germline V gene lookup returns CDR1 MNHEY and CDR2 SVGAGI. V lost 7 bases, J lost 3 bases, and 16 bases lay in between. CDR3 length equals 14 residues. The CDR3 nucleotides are TGTGCCAGCACCCGGACACCGATGATCTACGAGCAGTACTTC. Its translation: CASTRTPMIYEQYF.

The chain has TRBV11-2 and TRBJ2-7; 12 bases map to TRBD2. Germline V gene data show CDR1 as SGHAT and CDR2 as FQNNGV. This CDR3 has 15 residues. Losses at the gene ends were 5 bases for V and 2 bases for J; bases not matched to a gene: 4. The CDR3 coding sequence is TGTGCCAGCAGCGTCGCTAGCGGGGGGGCCTACGAGCAGTACTTC. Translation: CASSVASGGAYEQYF.

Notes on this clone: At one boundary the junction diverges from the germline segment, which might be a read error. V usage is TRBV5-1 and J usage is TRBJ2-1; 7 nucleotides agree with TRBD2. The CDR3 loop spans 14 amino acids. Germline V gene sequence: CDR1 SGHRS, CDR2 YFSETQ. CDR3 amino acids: CASSPLTSYDEQFF. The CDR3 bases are TGCGCCAGCAGTCCTCTGACTAGCTACGATGAGCAGTTCTTC.

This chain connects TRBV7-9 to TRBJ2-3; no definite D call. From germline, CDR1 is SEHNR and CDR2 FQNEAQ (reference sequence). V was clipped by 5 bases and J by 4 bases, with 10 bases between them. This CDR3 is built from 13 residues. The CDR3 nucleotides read TGTGCCAGCAGCGCCCGAAAGCCAGATACGCAGTATTTT. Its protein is CASSARKPDTQYF. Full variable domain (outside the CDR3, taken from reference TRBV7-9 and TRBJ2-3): DTGVSQNPRHKITKRGQNVTFRCDPISEHNRLYWYRQTLGQGPEFLTYFQNEAQLEKSRLLSDRFSAERPKGSFSTLEIQRTEQGDSAMYLCASSARKPDTQYFGPGTRLTVL.

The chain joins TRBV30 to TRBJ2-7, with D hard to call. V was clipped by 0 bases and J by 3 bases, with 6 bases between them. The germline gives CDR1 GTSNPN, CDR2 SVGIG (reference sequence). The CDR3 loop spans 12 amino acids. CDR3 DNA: TGTGCCTGGAGTGTAATCAGCTACGAGCAGTACTTC. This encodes CAWSVISYEQYF.

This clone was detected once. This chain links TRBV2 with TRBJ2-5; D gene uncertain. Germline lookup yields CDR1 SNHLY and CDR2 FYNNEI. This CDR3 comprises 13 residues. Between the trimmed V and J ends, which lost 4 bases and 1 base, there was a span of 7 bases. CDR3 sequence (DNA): TGTGCCAGCAGTGCTGACACCCAAGAGACCCAGTACTTC. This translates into CASSADTQETQYF.

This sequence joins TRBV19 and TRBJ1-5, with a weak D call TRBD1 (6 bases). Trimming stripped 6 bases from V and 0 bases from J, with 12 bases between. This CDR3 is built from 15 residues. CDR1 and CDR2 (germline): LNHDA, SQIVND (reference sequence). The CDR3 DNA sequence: TGTGCCAGTAGACCTCAGGGGATTAGCAATCAGCCCCAGCATTTT. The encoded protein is CASRPQGISNQPQHF.

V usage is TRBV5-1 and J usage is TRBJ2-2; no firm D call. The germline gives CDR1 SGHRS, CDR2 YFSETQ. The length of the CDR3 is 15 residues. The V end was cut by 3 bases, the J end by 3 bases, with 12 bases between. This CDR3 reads CASSSNGPYTGELFF. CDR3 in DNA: TGCGCCAGCAGCTCTAATGGGCCGTACACCGGGGAGCTGTTTTTT.

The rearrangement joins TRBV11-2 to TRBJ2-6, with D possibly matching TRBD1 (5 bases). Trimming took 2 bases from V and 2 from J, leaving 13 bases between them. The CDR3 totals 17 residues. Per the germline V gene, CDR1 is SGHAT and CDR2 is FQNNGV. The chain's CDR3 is CASSLRVGAAGANVLTF. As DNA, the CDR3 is TGTGCCAGCAGCTTAAGGGTAGGGGCGGCTGGGGCCAACGTCCTGACTTTC. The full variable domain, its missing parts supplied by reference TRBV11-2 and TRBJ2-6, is EAGVAQSPRYKIIEKRQSVAFWCNPISGHATLYWYQQILGQGPKLLIQFQNNGVVDDSQLPKDRFSAERLKGVDSTLKIQPAKLEDSAVYLCASSLRVGAAGANVLTFGAGSRLTVL.

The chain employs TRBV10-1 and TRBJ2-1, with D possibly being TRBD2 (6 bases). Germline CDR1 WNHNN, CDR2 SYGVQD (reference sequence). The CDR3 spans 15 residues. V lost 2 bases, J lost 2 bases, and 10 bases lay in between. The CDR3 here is CASSEDSGPYNEQFF. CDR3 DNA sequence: TGCGCCAGCAGTGAGGATAGCGGTCCCTACAATGAGCAGTTCTTC.

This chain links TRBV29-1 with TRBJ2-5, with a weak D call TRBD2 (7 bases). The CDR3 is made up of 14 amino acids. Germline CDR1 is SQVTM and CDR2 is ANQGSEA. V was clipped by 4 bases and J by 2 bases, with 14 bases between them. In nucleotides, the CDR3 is TGCAGCGTTGGGGTCGGGGGGCCACAAGAGACCCAGTACTTC. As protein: CSVGVGGPQETQYF.

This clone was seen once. CDR3 DNA: TGTGCCACTAGATACCGGGACAGGGCCCACACCATATATTTT. Amino acids: CATRYRDRAHTIYF. V and J are TRBV27 and TRBJ1-3; 9 bases align to TRBD1. J gave up 8 bases and V 10 bases, and 12 bases lay outside the gene matches. Germline-derived CDR1 and CDR2 are MNHEY and SMNVEV (reference sequence). This CDR3 has 14 amino acids.

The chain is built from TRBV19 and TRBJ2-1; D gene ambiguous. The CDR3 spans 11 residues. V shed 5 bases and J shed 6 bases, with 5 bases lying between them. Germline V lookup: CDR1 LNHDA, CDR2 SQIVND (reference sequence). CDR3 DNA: TGTGCCAGTAGTCATAGCAATGAGCAGTTCTTC. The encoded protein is CASSHSNEQFF.